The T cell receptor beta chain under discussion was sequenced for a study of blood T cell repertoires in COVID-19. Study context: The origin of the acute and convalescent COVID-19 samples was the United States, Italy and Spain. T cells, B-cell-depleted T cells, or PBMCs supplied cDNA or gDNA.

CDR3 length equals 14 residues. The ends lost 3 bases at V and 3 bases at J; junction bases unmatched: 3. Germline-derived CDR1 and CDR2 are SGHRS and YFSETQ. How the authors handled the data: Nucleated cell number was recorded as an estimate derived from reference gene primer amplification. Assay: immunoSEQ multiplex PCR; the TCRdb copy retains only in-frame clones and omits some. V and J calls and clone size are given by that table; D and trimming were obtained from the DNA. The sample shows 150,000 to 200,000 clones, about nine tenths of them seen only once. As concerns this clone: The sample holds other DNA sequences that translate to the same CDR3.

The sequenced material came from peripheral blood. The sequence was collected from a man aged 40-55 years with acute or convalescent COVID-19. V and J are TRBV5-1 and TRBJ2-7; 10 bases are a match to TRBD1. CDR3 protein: CASSWGQGLYEQYF. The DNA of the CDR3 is TGCGCCAGCAGCTGGGGACAGGGGCTCTACGAGCAGTACTTC.